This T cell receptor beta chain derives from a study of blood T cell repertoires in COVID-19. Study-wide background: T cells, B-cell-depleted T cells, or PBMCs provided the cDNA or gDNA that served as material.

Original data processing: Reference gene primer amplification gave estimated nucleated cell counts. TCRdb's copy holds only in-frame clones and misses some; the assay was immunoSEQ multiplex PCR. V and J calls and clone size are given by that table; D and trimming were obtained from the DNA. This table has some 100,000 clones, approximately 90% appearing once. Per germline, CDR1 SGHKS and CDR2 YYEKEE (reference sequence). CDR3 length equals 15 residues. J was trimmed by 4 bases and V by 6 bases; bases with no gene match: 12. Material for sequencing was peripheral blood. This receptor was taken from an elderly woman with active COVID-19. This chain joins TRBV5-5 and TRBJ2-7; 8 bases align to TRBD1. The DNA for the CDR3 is TGTGCCAGCACCCCTCTATATCAGGGGGCTTACGAGCAGTACTTC. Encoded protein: CASTPLYQGAYEQYF.